The 25 T cell receptor beta chains below come from one sample, sequenced in a study of cytomegalovirus exposure and HLA in healthy donors. PCR involved 60 Vbeta and 13 Jbeta primers. Clones were sequenced by immunoSEQ multiplex PCR, and TCRdb holds only the in-frame ones, with some missing. The sample consists of under 200,000 clones, over 9.5% of them appearing once. The sequenced material came from PBMCs. All receptors come from a man aged 45 to 65 in good health and CMV-seropositive.

A few counts support this clone. The V gene is TRBV10-2, the J gene TRBJ2-2; D might be TRBD2 (6 bases). V lost 6 bases and J 1 base, leaving 12 bases between the germline ends. The CDR3 is 15 amino acids. Per germline, CDR1 WSHSY and CDR2 SAAADI. The CDR3 nucleotides read TGCGCCAGCAGGTGGGAAGCGGGGAACACCGGGGAGCTGTTTTTT. Translating it yields CASRWEAGNTGELFF.

The genes are TRBV6-6 and TRBJ2-4; weak D call: TRBD1 (6 bases). Trimming stripped 0 bases from V and 0 bases from J, with 9 bases between. The CDR3 has 16 amino acids. Germline CDR1 MNHNY, CDR2 SVGAGI (reference sequence). This chain's CDR3 is CASSYSRGSAKNIQYF. The CDR3 DNA reads TGTGCCAGCAGTTACTCAAGGGGGTCAGCCAAAAACATTCAGTACTTC.

This sequence joins TRBV6-1 and TRBJ1-2; D call uncertain. The V end was cut by 5 bases, the J end by 1 base, with 14 bases between. Germline V gene lookup returns CDR1 MNHNS and CDR2 SASEGT. The CDR3 is 15 residues long. The CDR3 region has the DNA TGTGCCAGCAGTCCCGGGATCGAGGTTAACTATGGCTACACCTTC. This gives the protein CASSPGIEVNYGYTF.

This clone was detected a few times. CDR3 sequence reads: CASSRTSGVADTQYF. In nucleotides, the CDR3 is TGTGCCAGCAGCCGGACTAGCGGGGTCGCAGATACGCAGTATTTT. The chain joins TRBV7-2 to TRBJ2-3; the match to TRBD2 covers 12 bases. After removal of 5 bases from V and 4 bases from J, the junction contained 4 bases not matched to a gene. The CDR3 covers 15 residues. Germline V gives CDR1 SGHTA, CDR2 FQGNSA. Full variable domain (missing parts from reference TRBV7-2 and TRBJ2-3): GAGVSQSPSNKVTEKGKDVELRCDPISGHTALYWYRQSLGQGLEFLIYFQGNSAPDKSGLPSDRFSAERTGGSVSTLTIQRTQQEDSAVYLCASSRTSGVADTQYFGPGTRLTVL.

In this sample, this clone turned up a few times. The chain is built from TRBV5-1 and TRBJ2-7, with TRBD2 matching 12 bases. Germline lookup yields CDR1 SGHRS and CDR2 YFSETQ. The CDR3 has 15 amino acids. Trimming took 4 bases from V and 6 from J; bases not matched to a gene: 8. CDR3 DNA: TGCGCCAGCAGCACCACTAGCGGGGGGCAGGGCGAGCAGTACTTC. Translated, it gives CASSTTSGGQGEQYF. Combining the CDR3 with reference TRBV5-1 and TRBJ2-7 gives the whole variable domain KAGVTQTPRYLIKTRGQQVTLSCSPISGHRSVSWYQQTPGQGLQFLFEYFSETQRNKGNFPGRFSGRQFSNSRSEMNVSTLELGDSALYLCASSTTSGGQGEQYFGPGTRLTVT.

The chain uses TRBV9 and TRBJ2-1, with D possibly TRBD2 on 6 matching bases. Trimming cost V 4 bases and J 8 bases, with 19 bases left between them. CDR1 is SGDLS and CDR2 is YYNGEE in the germline V gene. The CDR3 extends over 15 amino acids. The CDR3 nucleotides are TGTGCCAGCAGCCCTCCGGGACTCCCGGGGGATGAGCAGTTCTTC. Encoded protein: CASSPPGLPGDEQFF.

This clone was seen a handful of times. This chain connects TRBV15 to TRBJ1-3; unclear D gene. Germline V CDR1 and CDR2: LNHNV, YYDKDF (reference sequence). Trimming removed 0 bases at V and 3 bases at J, with 9 bases between. This CDR3 region has 15 residues. DNA of the CDR3: TGTGCCACCAGCAGAGAAAGGCAGGATGGAAACACCATATATTTT. Encoded protein: CATSRERQDGNTIYF.

The chain is built from TRBV2 and TRBJ1-2; D is undetermined. The V end was cut by 6 bases, the J end by 7 bases, with 12 bases between. CDR1 and CDR2 from the germline V gene are SNHLY and FYNNEI. This CDR3 contains 12 residues. CDR3 sequence: CASRELTRGYTF. In DNA, the CDR3 is TGTGCCAGCAGGGAACTCACGCGTGGCTACACCTTC.

In its sample, this clone was seen a few times. The chain joins TRBV28 to TRBJ1-2; a possible D gene is TRBD1 (5 bases). Germline V gene lookup returns CDR1 MDHEN and CDR2 SYDVKM. V gave up 10 bases and J gave up 1 base, with 13 bases separating them. The CDR3 covers 13 residues. The DNA of the CDR3 is TGTGCCACCCTAGGGGCGGTTAACTATGGCTACACCTTC. This gives the protein CATLGAVNYGYTF.

This clone was counted only a few times. V and J are TRBV6-5 and TRBJ2-5; D may be TRBD1 (5 bases). The V gene lost 6 bases and the J gene lost 5 bases, with 13 bases spanning the gap. The V gene's germline CDR1 is MNHEY and CDR2 SVGAGI. The CDR3 contains 13 residues. For the CDR3, the DNA is TGTGCCAGCAGCCCCAGGGTGCGGGAGACCCAGTACTTC. It codes for CASSPRVRETQYF.

The sample holds a few counts of this clone. The V call is TRBV7-2, the J call TRBJ2-7, with TRBD2 identical over 10 bases. The V and J ends lost 5 bases and 4 bases, in that order; junction bases with no gene match: 8. CDR1 and CDR2 (germline): SGHTA, FQGNSA. The CDR3 is 15 amino acids. Here the CDR3 DNA reads TGTGCCAGCAGCCGACTAGCGGGTAACTCATACGAGCAGTACTTC. Translated: CASSRLAGNSYEQYF.

This chain uses TRBV27 with TRBJ1-5; 11 nucleotides align to TRBD1. V trimming: 3 bases; J trimming: 1 base; junction bases outside the gene matches: 2. Per the germline V gene, CDR1 is MNHEY and CDR2 is SMNVEV (reference sequence). The CDR3 sequence is 16 residues long. CDR3 in amino acids: CASSLDRGLSNQPQHF. CDR3 nucleotide sequence: TGTGCCAGCAGTTTGGACAGGGGGCTGAGCAATCAGCCCCAGCATTTT.

The table lists this clone with a few counts. The rearrangement joins TRBV30 to TRBJ1-1; TRBD1 aligns across 9 bases. Germline V gene sequence: CDR1 GTSNPN, CDR2 SVGIG (reference sequence). The CDR3 has 16 amino acids. V dropped 1 base and J dropped 2; count of bases not matched to a gene: 8. The CDR3 region is CAWSAGPGQGNTEAFF. DNA for the CDR3: TGTGCCTGGAGTGCAGGGCCGGGACAGGGAAACACTGAAGCTTTCTTT.

The chain joins TRBV14 to TRBJ1-1, with a weak D call TRBD1 (6 bases). Trimming removed 0 bases at V and 1 base at J, with 12 bases between. From germline, CDR1 is SGHDN and CDR2 FVKESK. The CDR3 covers 16 residues. The CDR3 protein is CASSQDFGTRNTEAFF. The CDR3 region has the DNA TGTGCCAGCAGCCAAGATTTTGGGACAAGGAACACTGAAGCTTTCTTT.

This rearrangement joins TRBV11-2 to TRBJ1-2; 7 bases match TRBD1. CDR1 is SGHAT, CDR2 FQNNGV, per germline. J was trimmed by 14 bases and V by 5 bases; bases with no gene match: 14. The CDR3 is 13 residues long. The CDR3 region is CASSPVVTTGRTF. The CDR3 bases are TGTGCCAGCAGCCCCGTTGTGACGACAGGGCGAACCTTC. Full variable domain (remainder filled in from reference TRBV11-2 and TRBJ1-2): EAGVAQSPRYKIIEKRQSVAFWCNPISGHATLYWYQQILGQGPKLLIQFQNNGVVDDSQLPKDRFSAERLKGVDSTLKIQPAKLEDSAVYLCASSPVVTTGRTFGSGTRLTVV.

The rearrangement uses TRBV4-1 and TRBJ2-1, with D possibly matching TRBD2 (6 bases). Germline lookup yields CDR1 MGHRA and CDR2 YSYEKL. Trimming removed 4 bases at V and 3 bases at J, with 16 bases between. The CDR3 runs 16 residues. The CDR3 sequence: CASSRGTPLGYNEQFF. The DNA for the CDR3 is TGCGCCAGCAGCCGCGGGACTCCTCTCGGCTACAATGAGCAGTTCTTC.

The chain uses TRBV5-1 and TRBJ2-3, with 11 bases matching TRBD2. J lost 4 bases, V lost 4 bases, and 8 bases had no gene match. Germline loops: CDR1 SGHRS, CDR2 YFSETQ. The length of the CDR3 is 16 residues. The CDR3 reads CASSTLSGGGADTQYF. The DNA for the CDR3 is TGCGCCAGCAGCACCCTTAGCGGGGGGGGAGCAGATACGCAGTATTTT.

The chain couples TRBV2 to TRBJ2-1, with TRBD2 matching over 10 bases. The length of the CDR3 is 15 residues. The germline V gene encodes CDR1 SNHLY and CDR2 FYNNEI. After removal of 3 bases from V and 10 bases from J, the junction contained 9 bases not matched to a gene. CDR3 coding DNA: TGTGCCAGCAGTGACGTAAGCGGGGGGGCTGGAGAGCAGTTCTTC. This translates into CASSDVSGGAGEQFF.

There are a few counts of this clone. The CDR3, as DNA: TGTGCCAGCGCCGGGACAGGATATAATTCACCCCTCCACTTT. Amino acid sequence: CASAGTGYNSPLHF. The V gene is TRBV28, the J gene TRBJ1-6, with 8 bases fitting TRBD1. Germline CDR1 is MDHEN and CDR2 is SYDVKM. The CDR3 contains 14 residues. V lost 8 bases and J lost 4; bases outside the gene matches: 4.

The chain links TRBV13 to TRBJ2-5, with a weak D call TRBD2 (7 bases). CDR3 length: 13 residues. Germline V gives CDR1 PRHDT, CDR2 FYEKMQ (reference sequence). V was cut by 6 bases and J by 7 bases, with 15 bases left in between. CDR3 sequence (DNA): TGTGCCAGCAGTCCGCTAGGGGGGGTGACCCAGTACTTC. Translating gives CASSPLGGVTQYF.

The chain carries TRBV5-6 and TRBJ1-3; D possibly corresponds to TRBD1 (6 bases). V was shortened by 3 bases and J by 4 bases, with 14 bases between the two germline ends. Germline lookup yields CDR1 SGHDT and CDR2 YYEEEE. The CDR3 consists of 15 residues. The CDR3 DNA reads as TGTGCCAGCAGCTCCCTGGGGGGGCAGGGAAACACCATATATTTT. This sequence encodes CASSSLGGQGNTIYF.

This clone was picked up a small number of times. The chain employs TRBV10-3 and TRBJ2-1, with TRBD2 identical over 8 bases. The CDR3 contains 16 residues. CDR1 ENHRY and CDR2 SYGVKD come from the germline V gene. V shed 6 bases, J shed 11 bases, and the junction held 18 bases outside the gene matches. The CDR3 spells CAISNLAGVAGSKQFF. CDR3 DNA: TGTGCCATCAGCAACCTCGCAGGGGTAGCGGGGTCAAAGCAGTTCTTC.

This chain links TRBV12-5 with TRBJ2-2, with 10 bases matching TRBD2. The V gene end was trimmed by 9 bases and the J gene end by 6 bases; junction bases not matched to a gene: 13. The CDR3 consists of 16 residues. Per germline, CDR1 LGHNT and CDR2 FRNRAP. The CDR3: CASAVSGTSVPGELFF. In nucleotides, the CDR3 is TGTGCTAGCGCGGTCTCCGGGACTAGCGTTCCCGGGGAGCTGTTTTTT. The full variable domain, with the rest looked up from reference TRBV12-5 and TRBJ2-2, is DARVTQTPRHKVTEMGQEVTMRCQPILGHNTVFWYRQTMMQGLELLAYFRNRAPLDDSGMPKDRFSAEMPDATLATLKIQPSEPRDSAVYFCASAVSGTSVPGELFFGEGSRLTVL.

In its sample, this clone was seen a few times. The genes are TRBV6-5 and TRBJ2-3, with 9 bases aligning to TRBD2. Germline values: CDR1 MNHEY, CDR2 SVGAGI. The CDR3 consists of 13 residues. V shed 9 bases and J 6 bases; nucleotides not matched to a gene: 7. CDR3 residues: CASRGGARDTQYF. CDR3 coding DNA: TGTGCCAGTCGCGGGGGGGCGAGGGATACGCAGTATTTT.

The chain links TRBV25-1 to TRBJ2-5; D is possibly TRBD2 (7 bases). The V end lost 8 bases, the J end lost 5 bases, and 18 bases lay between the germline ends. CDR1 is MGHDK, CDR2 SYGVNS, per germline. This CDR3 spans 14 amino acids. Written as DNA, the CDR3 is TGTGCCAGCTCCGAGGGGGGGGCAGGCGAGACCCAGTACTTC. This codes for CASSEGGAGETQYF.